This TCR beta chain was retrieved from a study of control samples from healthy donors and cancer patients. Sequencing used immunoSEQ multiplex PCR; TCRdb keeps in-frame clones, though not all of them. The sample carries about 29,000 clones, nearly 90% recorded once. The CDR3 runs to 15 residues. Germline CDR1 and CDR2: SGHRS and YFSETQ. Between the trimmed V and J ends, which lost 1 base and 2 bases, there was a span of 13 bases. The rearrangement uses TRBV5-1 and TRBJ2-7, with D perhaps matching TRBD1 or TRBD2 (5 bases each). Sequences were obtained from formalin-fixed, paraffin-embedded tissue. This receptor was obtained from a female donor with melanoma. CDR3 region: CASSLLGVNPYEQYF. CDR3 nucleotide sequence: TGCGCCAGCAGCTTGTTGGGGGTGAATCCCTACGAGCAGTACTTC.